Given below is one TCR beta chain in context. Its antigen remains unknown. This sample includes further DNA sequences coding for the same CDR3. Over several immunoSEQ plates, each subset's genomic DNA was distributed in even portions. Generated by immunoSEQ multiplex PCR, the TCRdb table keeps only in-frame clones and is missing some. Of roughly 500,000 clones listed, about 96% were seen once; the top ten hold about 0.054%. This sample stems from a study of shared clonotypes between healthy human individuals. General study results and limits: Sampling used blood alone; tissue repertoires probably differ.

This CDR3 comprises 14 residues. Germline V CDR1 and CDR2: SGHRS, YFSETQ. Trimming cost V 0 bases and J 0 bases, with 6 bases left between them. The source is a woman aged 25 to 39 in good health. Specimen: naive CD4+ T cells sorted from blood. Specified subset: CD45RA+ positively selected. V usage is TRBV5-1 and J usage is TRBJ1-1; D gene ambiguous. Here the CDR3 reads CASSLAILNTEAFF. In DNA, the CDR3 is TGCGCCAGCAGCTTGGCCATTTTGAACACTGAAGCTTTCTTT.